This TCR beta chain was identified during a study of early T cells in non-severe SARS-CoV-2 infection. Details on this clonotype: Its matching antigen is unknown.

Researchers attached unique molecular identifiers to individual cDNA molecules. TCRdb re-called the 5' RACE reads through MiXCR, storing one row per CDR3 protein. The sample has approximately 69,000 distinct CDR3 sequences, about 12% seen once; the top ten hold approximately 4%. General study results and limits: Matches to VDJdb favored anti-spike CD8 responses and missed private and CD4 specificities.

Sequences were obtained from whole blood. The TCR was taken from an adult who was a healthcare worker with PCR-confirmed SARS-CoV-2 infection or an uninfected control (not recorded which).

The DNA of the CDR3 is TGTGCCACAGCACTAACCTCCTGGGGCGAGACCCAGTACTTC. This encodes CATALTSWGETQYF. The chain joins TRBV7-6 to TRBJ2-5; possible D gene TRBD1, 5 bases. The CDR3 length is 14 residues. V gave up 10 bases and J gave up 5 bases, with 20 bases separating them. The V gene's germline CDR1 is SGHVS and CDR2 FNYEAQ. Full variable domain (remainder filled in from reference TRBV7-6 and TRBJ2-5): GAGVSQSPRYKVTKRGQDVALRCDPISGHVSLYWYRQALGQGPEFLTYFNYEAQQDKSGLPNDRFSAERPEGSISTLTIQRTEQRDSAMYRCATALTSWGETQYFGPGTRLLVL.